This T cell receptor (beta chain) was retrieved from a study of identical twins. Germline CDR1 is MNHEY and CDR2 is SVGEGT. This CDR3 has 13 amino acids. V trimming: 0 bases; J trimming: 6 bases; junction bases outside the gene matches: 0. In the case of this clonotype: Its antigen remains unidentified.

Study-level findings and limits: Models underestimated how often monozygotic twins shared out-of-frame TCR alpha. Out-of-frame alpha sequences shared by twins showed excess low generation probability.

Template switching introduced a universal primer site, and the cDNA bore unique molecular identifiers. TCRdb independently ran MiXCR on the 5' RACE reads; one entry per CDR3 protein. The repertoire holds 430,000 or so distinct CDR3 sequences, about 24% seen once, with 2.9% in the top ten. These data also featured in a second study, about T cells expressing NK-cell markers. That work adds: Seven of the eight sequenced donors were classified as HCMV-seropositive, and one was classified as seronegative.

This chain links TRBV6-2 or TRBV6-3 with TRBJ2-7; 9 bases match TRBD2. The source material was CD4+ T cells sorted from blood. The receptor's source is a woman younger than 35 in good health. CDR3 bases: TGTGCCAGCAGTTACTCGCGGGAGGGCGAGCAGTACTTC. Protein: CASSYSREGEQYF.